This is a list of T cell receptor beta chains from one sample in a study of control samples from healthy donors and cancer patients. Sequencing was performed with immunoSEQ multiplex PCR; in TCRdb, only in-frame clones are kept and a portion is missing. This sample has roughly 63,000 clones, with nearly 90% found just once. Sequenced sample: PBMCs. The receptors come from a man between 60 and 70 years old with colorectal cancer. Both conserved end residues are part of each CDR3. The order of the fields is J gene, V gene, clone size, D gene, CDR3 protein, CDR3 DNA. The D gene is left open where the match is weak. Some rows have no size entry. The others give once, few or many, or a class for an expanded clone.

J gene: TRBJ1-2; V gene: TRBV15; clone size: -; D gene: -; CDR3 protein: CATRGTYGYTF; CDR3 DNA: TGTGCCACCAGGGGCACCTATGGCTACACCTTC
J gene: TRBJ2-1; V gene: TRBV4-3; clone size: -; D gene: -; CDR3 protein: CASSQESGRGGEQFF; CDR3 DNA: TGCGCCAGCAGCCAAGAATCAGGGCGCGGCGGTGAGCAGTTCTTC
J gene: TRBJ1-1; V gene: TRBV4-1; clone size: -; D gene: -; CDR3 protein: CASSQNPLGQGKNTEAFF; CDR3 DNA: TGCGCCAGCAGCCAGAACCCCTTGGGGCAGGGTAAGAACACTGAAGCTTTCTTT
J gene: TRBJ1-1; V gene: TRBV18; clone size: once; D gene: -; CDR3 protein: CASSPRTDEAFF; CDR3 DNA: TGTGCCAGCTCACCAAGGACAGACGAAGCTTTCTTT
J gene: TRBJ2-5; V gene: TRBV9; clone size: -; D gene: TRBD2; CDR3 protein: CASSSGGGETQYF; CDR3 DNA: TGTGCCAGCAGCTCCGGGGGGGGAGAGACCCAGTACTTC
J gene: TRBJ1-1; V gene: TRBV19; clone size: -; D gene: -; CDR3 protein: CASSPRTENTEAFF; CDR3 DNA: TGTGCCAGTAGTCCTCGGACGGAGAACACTGAAGCTTTCTTT
J gene: TRBJ1-4; V gene: TRBV19; clone size: -; D gene: TRBD1; CDR3 protein: CASNDRDRKRKLFF; CDR3 DNA: TGTGCCAGCAACGACCGGGACAGAAAGCGAAAACTGTTTTTT
J gene: TRBJ2-3; V gene: TRBV2; clone size: -; D gene: -; CDR3 protein: CASNRDPVDTQYF; CDR3 DNA: TGTGCCAGCAATCGGGACCCCGTAGATACGCAGTATTTT
J gene: TRBJ2-1; V gene: TRBV4-1; clone size: -; D gene: -; CDR3 protein: CASRRTTGPLLDNEQFF; CDR3 DNA: TGCGCCAGCAGGCGCACCACAGGGCCACTTCTCGACAATGAGCAGTTCTTC
J gene: TRBJ2-3; V gene: TRBV6-4; clone size: -; D gene: TRBD2; CDR3 protein: CASSAGLVTDTQYF; CDR3 DNA: TGTGCCAGCAGTGCGGGACTAGTGACAGATACGCAGTATTTT
J gene: TRBJ1-2; V gene: TRBV10-1; clone size: once; D gene: -; CDR3 protein: CASNPGYGYTF; CDR3 DNA: TGCGCCAGCAATCCAGGCTATGGCTACACCTTC
J gene: TRBJ1-1; V gene: TRBV4-3; clone size: -; D gene: -; CDR3 protein: CASSQAAAASLPAFF; CDR3 DNA: TGCGCCAGCAGCCAAGCCGCAGCGGCATCTTTACCTGCTTTCTTT
J gene: TRBJ2-7; V gene: TRBV7-6; clone size: -; D gene: -; CDR3 protein: CASSLSHGGSYEQYF; CDR3 DNA: TGTGCCAGCAGCTTAAGTCATGGAGGGTCCTACGAGCAGTACTTC
J gene: TRBJ1-3; V gene: TRBV9; clone size: -; D gene: -; CDR3 protein: CASSGDTYSGNTIYF; CDR3 DNA: TGTGCCAGCAGCGGCGACACCTACTCTGGAAACACCATATATTTT
J gene: TRBJ2-1; V gene: TRBV29-1; clone size: -; D gene: -; CDR3 protein: CSVTGGIYNEQFF; CDR3 DNA: TGCAGCGTAACCGGGGGCATATACAATGAGCAGTTCTTC
J gene: TRBJ2-2; V gene: TRBV7-9; clone size: -; D gene: -; CDR3 protein: CASSQHTGELFF; CDR3 DNA: TGTGCCAGCAGCCAACACACCGGGGAGCTGTTTTTT
J gene: TRBJ2-5; V gene: TRBV11-3; clone size: -; D gene: TRBD2; CDR3 protein: CASSRGSGGFQETQYF; CDR3 DNA: TGTGCCAGCAGCCGCGGAAGCGGGGGGTTCCAAGAGACCCAGTACTTC
J gene: TRBJ2-7; V gene: TRBV7-2; clone size: -; D gene: -; CDR3 protein: CASSPRGPYEQYF; CDR3 DNA: TGTGCCAGCAGCCCCAGGGGTCCCTACGAGCAGTACTTC
J gene: TRBJ1-2; V gene: TRBV6-2/TRBV6-3; clone size: -; D gene: TRBD1; CDR3 protein: CASSTPGGRGDNYGYTF; CDR3 DNA: TGTGCCAGCAGTACCCCCGGGGGCAGGGGGGATAACTATGGCTACACCTTC
J gene: TRBJ2-3; V gene: TRBV5-5; clone size: once; D gene: -; CDR3 protein: CASSHADTQYF; CDR3 DNA: TGTGCCAGCAGCCATGCGGATACGCAGTATTTT
J gene: TRBJ2-7; V gene: TRBV9; clone size: -; D gene: TRBD1; CDR3 protein: CASSVLGQGDEQYF; CDR3 DNA: TGTGCCAGCAGCGTACTAGGACAGGGGGACGAGCAGTACTTC
J gene: TRBJ1-1; V gene: TRBV7-3; clone size: -; D gene: -; CDR3 protein: CASSLTQQAEAFF; CDR3 DNA: TGTGCCAGCAGCTTAACGCAGCAGGCGGAAGCTTTCTTT
J gene: TRBJ2-5; V gene: TRBV5-5; clone size: -; D gene: -; CDR3 protein: CASSLVSRETQYF; CDR3 DNA: TGTGCCAGCAGCTTGGTGTCTAGAGAGACCCAGTACTTC
J gene: TRBJ2-3; V gene: TRBV9; clone size: -; D gene: -; CDR3 protein: CASSTRTSTDTQYF; CDR3 DNA: TGTGCCAGCAGCACCAGGACTAGCACAGATACGCAGTATTTT
J gene: TRBJ2-1; V gene: TRBV6-6; clone size: -; D gene: TRBD1; CDR3 protein: CASSQTGSEQFF; CDR3 DNA: TGTGCCAGCAGTCAGACAGGGAGTGAGCAGTTCTTC
J gene: TRBJ1-2; V gene: TRBV11-3; clone size: -; D gene: -; CDR3 protein: CASSLGGQGYGYTF; CDR3 DNA: TGTGCCAGCAGCTTAGGAGGGCAGGGCTATGGCTACACCTTC
J gene: TRBJ2-1; V gene: TRBV4-2; clone size: -; D gene: TRBD2; CDR3 protein: CASSQDPGGAYNEQFF; CDR3 DNA: TGTGCCAGCAGCCAAGATCCGGGGGGGGCCTACAATGAGCAGTTCTTC
J gene: TRBJ2-3; V gene: TRBV2; clone size: -; D gene: TRBD2; CDR3 protein: CASSFGLATDTQYF; CDR3 DNA: TGTGCCAGCAGTTTCGGACTAGCAACAGATACGCAGTATTTT
J gene: TRBJ2-1; V gene: TRBV4-1; clone size: -; D gene: TRBD2; CDR3 protein: CASSQVGLAVNEQFF; CDR3 DNA: TGCGCCAGCAGCCAGGTTGGACTAGCGGTCAATGAGCAGTTCTTC
J gene: TRBJ1-2; V gene: TRBV5-1; clone size: -; D gene: TRBD1; CDR3 protein: CASSLGQGAYGYTF; CDR3 DNA: TGCGCCAGCAGCTTGGGACAGGGGGCCTATGGCTACACCTTC
J gene: TRBJ2-7; V gene: TRBV28; clone size: -; D gene: TRBD2; CDR3 protein: CASSSPVAGGYEQYF; CDR3 DNA: TGTGCCAGCAGTTCTCCGGTAGCGGGGGGTTACGAGCAGTACTTC
J gene: TRBJ1-6; V gene: TRBV27; clone size: once; D gene: -; CDR3 protein: CASSLVGFSRPLHF; CDR3 DNA: TGTGCCAGCAGTTTAGTGGGGTTTAGCAGACCCCTCCATTTT
J gene: TRBJ1-3; V gene: TRBV28; clone size: -; D gene: -; CDR3 protein: CASSYRILSSGNTIYF; CDR3 DNA: TGTGCCAGCAGTTACAGGATTCTAAGTTCTGGAAACACCATATATTTT
J gene: TRBJ2-1; V gene: TRBV6-5; clone size: once; D gene: -; CDR3 protein: CASRALDWTENEQFF; CDR3 DNA: TGTGCCAGCAGGGCACTCGACTGGACGGAGAATGAGCAGTTCTTC
J gene: TRBJ2-3; V gene: TRBV19; clone size: -; D gene: -; CDR3 protein: CASSIDLISRGDTQYF; CDR3 DNA: TGTGCCAGTAGTATAGATCTGATCTCGAGGGGAGATACGCAGTATTTT
J gene: TRBJ2-3; V gene: TRBV6-6; clone size: -; D gene: -; CDR3 protein: CASSWTDPSTDTQYF; CDR3 DNA: TGTGCCAGCAGTTGGACAGATCCTAGCACAGATACGCAGTATTTT
J gene: TRBJ2-7; V gene: TRBV6-5; clone size: once; D gene: -; CDR3 protein: CASSYKGSSEQYF; CDR3 DNA: TGTGCCAGCAGTTATAAAGGATCTAGCGAGCAGTACTTC
J gene: TRBJ2-2; V gene: TRBV29-1; clone size: -; D gene: -; CDR3 protein: CSAPSPAGELFF; CDR3 DNA: TGCAGCGCCCCCTCCCCAGCCGGGGAGCTGTTTTTT
J gene: TRBJ1-1; V gene: TRBV7-9; clone size: -; D gene: -; CDR3 protein: CASSLPRGRNTEAFF; CDR3 DNA: TGTGCCAGCAGCTTACCGCGGGGTCGAAACACTGAAGCTTTCTTT
J gene: TRBJ2-5; V gene: TRBV9; clone size: -; D gene: TRBD2; CDR3 protein: CARSVDGGAGETQYF; CDR3 DNA: TGTGCCCGCAGCGTAGACGGGGGGGCTGGGGAGACCCAGTACTTC
J gene: TRBJ2-5; V gene: TRBV12-5; clone size: -; D gene: -; CDR3 protein: CASGLVGGTETQYF; CDR3 DNA: TGTGCTAGTGGTTTGGTAGGCGGGACAGAGACCCAGTACTTC
J gene: TRBJ2-1; V gene: TRBV5-1; clone size: once; D gene: -; CDR3 protein: CASSITYNSYNEQFF; CDR3 DNA: TGCGCCAGCAGCATAACCTATAACTCCTACAATGAGCAGTTCTTC
J gene: TRBJ2-7; V gene: TRBV11-2; clone size: -; D gene: TRBD2; CDR3 protein: CASSSASGPSYEQYF; CDR3 DNA: TGTGCCAGCAGCTCTGCTAGCGGGCCCTCCTACGAGCAGTACTTC
J gene: TRBJ2-7; V gene: TRBV9; clone size: -; D gene: TRBD2; CDR3 protein: CASPHPFGGVYEQYF; CDR3 DNA: TGTGCCAGCCCCCACCCTTTTGGGGGGGTGTACGAGCAGTACTTC
J gene: TRBJ2-5; V gene: TRBV5-1; clone size: -; D gene: -; CDR3 protein: CASSFTGQVGGTQYF; CDR3 DNA: TGCGCCAGCAGCTTTACCGGGCAGGTCGGGGGGACCCAGTACTTC
J gene: TRBJ2-5; V gene: TRBV28; clone size: -; D gene: -; CDR3 protein: CASSFGGRGTQETQYF; CDR3 DNA: TGTGCCAGCAGTTTCGGGGGCCGGGGAACGCAAGAGACCCAGTACTTC
J gene: TRBJ2-5; V gene: TRBV7-9; clone size: -; D gene: -; CDR3 protein: CASMGGGSSETQYF; CDR3 DNA: TGTGCCAGCATGGGGGGTGGCAGTTCGGAGACCCAGTACTTC